What follows is one T cell receptor beta chain and its context. Its antigen remains unidentified. This sample stems from a study of identical twins. The study's findings and limits: Researchers reported excess low generation probability among twin-shared out-of-frame alpha sequences.

MiXCR, applied by TCRdb to the 5' RACE reads, yields one record per CDR3 protein. The sample lists hundreds of thousands of distinct CDR3 sequences, roughly an eighth seen once, with 1.5% to 2% in the top ten. The same sample was also studied in work on yellow fever vaccine responses in identical twins.

This TCR came from a young woman in good health. The source material was PBMCs.

CDR3 in amino acids: CASSSATTTNEKLFF. CDR3 bases: TGCGCCAGCAGCAGTGCCACAACAACTAATGAAAAACTGTTTTTT. This sequence joins TRBV5-1 and TRBJ1-4; D is ambiguous. The CDR3 has 15 amino acids. Per germline, CDR1 SGHRS and CDR2 YFSETQ. V was clipped by 4 bases and J by 0 bases, with 10 bases between them.